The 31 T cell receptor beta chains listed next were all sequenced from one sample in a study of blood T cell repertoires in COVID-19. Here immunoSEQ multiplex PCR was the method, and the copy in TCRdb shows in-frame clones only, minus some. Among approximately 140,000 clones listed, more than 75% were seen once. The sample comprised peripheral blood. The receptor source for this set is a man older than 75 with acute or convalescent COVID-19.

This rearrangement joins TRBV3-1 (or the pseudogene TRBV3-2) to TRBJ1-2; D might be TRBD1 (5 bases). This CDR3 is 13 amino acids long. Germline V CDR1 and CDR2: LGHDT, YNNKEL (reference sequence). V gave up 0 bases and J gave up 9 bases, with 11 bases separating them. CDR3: CASSQEPRGSYTF. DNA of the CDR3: TGTGCCAGCAGCCAAGAACCGCGGGGGAGCTACACCTTC.

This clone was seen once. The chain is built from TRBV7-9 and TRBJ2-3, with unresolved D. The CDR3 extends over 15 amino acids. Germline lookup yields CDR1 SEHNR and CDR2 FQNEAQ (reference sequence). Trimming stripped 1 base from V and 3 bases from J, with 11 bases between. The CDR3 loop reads CASSLVVWATDTQYF. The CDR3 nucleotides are TGTGCCAGCAGCTTAGTGGTGTGGGCGACAGATACGCAGTATTTT.

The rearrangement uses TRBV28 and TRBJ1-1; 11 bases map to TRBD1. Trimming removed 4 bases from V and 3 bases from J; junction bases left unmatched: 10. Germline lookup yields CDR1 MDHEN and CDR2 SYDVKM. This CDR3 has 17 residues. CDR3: CASSSSRDRGVYTEAFF. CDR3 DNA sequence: TGTGCCAGCAGTTCGTCCCGGGACAGGGGGGTTTACACTGAAGCTTTCTTT.

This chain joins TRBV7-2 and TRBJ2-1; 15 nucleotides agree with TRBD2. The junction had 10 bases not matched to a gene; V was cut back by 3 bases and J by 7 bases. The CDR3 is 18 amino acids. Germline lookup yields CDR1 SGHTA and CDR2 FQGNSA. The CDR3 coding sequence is TGTGCCAGCAGCTTTTTTGCACCGGGACTAGCGGGGGGTAATGAGCAGTTCTTC. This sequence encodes CASSFFAPGLAGGNEQFF.

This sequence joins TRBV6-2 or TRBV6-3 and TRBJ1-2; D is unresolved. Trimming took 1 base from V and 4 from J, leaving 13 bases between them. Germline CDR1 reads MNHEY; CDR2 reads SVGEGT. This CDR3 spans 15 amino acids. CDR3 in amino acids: CASSYWSGRGYGYTF. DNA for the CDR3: TGTGCCAGCAGTTACTGGTCCGGGAGAGGCTATGGCTACACCTTC.

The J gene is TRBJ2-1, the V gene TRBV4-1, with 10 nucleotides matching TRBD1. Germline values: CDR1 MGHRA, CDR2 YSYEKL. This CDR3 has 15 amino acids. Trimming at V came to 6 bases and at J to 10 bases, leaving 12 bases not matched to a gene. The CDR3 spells CASSPTGGAVYEQFF. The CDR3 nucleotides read TGCGCCAGCAGTCCGACAGGGGGCGCGGTCTACGAGCAGTTCTTC.

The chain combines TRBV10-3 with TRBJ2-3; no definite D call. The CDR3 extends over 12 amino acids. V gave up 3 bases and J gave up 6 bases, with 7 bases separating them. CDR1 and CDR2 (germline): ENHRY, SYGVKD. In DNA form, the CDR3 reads TGTGCCATCAGTGACCGTCGGGATACGCAGTATTTT. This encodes CAISDRRDTQYF.

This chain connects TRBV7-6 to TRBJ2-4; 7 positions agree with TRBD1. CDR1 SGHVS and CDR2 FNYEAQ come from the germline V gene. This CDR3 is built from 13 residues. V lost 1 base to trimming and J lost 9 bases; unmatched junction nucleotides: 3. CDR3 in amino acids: CASSLGDSSIQYF. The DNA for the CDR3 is TGTGCCAGCAGCTTAGGGGACAGCTCCATTCAGTACTTC.

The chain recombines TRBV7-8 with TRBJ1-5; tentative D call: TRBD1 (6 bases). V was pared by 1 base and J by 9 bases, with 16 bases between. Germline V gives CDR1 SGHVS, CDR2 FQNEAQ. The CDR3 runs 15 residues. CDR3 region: CASSLGSAGVSPQHF. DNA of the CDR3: TGTGCCAGCAGCTTAGGTTCGGCAGGGGTCTCGCCCCAGCATTTT.

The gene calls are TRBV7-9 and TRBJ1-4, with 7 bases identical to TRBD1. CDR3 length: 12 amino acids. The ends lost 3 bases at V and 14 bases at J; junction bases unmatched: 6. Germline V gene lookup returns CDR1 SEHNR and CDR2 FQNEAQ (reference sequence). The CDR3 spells CASSFTGDHLFF. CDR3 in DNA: TGTGCCAGCAGCTTTACAGGGGACCACCTGTTTTTT.

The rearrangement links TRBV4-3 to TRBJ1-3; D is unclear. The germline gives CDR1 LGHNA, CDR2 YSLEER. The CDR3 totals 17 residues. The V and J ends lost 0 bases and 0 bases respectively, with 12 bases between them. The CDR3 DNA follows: TGCGCCAGCAGCCAAGAATATAAGTCAGTCTCTGGAAACACCATATATTTT. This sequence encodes CASSQEYKSVSGNTIYF.

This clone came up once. The DNA for the CDR3 is TGTGCCACCAGAGGGGACACCGGGGAGCTGTTTTTT. Translated: CATRGDTGELFF. The chain links TRBV15 to TRBJ2-2; perhaps TRBD1 as D (5 bases). The V gene's germline CDR1 is LNHNV and CDR2 YYDKDF (reference sequence). This CDR3 contains 12 residues. The germline V and J ends were trimmed by 6 bases and 3 bases, with 5 bases remaining between them.

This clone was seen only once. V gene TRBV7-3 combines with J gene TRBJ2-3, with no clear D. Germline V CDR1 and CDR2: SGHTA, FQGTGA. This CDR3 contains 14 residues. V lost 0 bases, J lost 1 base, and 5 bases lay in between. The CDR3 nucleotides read TGTGCCAGCAGCTTAACTCGCGGCACAGATACGCAGTATTTT. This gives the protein CASSLTRGTDTQYF. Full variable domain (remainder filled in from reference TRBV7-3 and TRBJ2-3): GAGVSQTPSNKVTEKGKYVELRCDPISGHTALYWYRQSLGQGPEFLIYFQGTGAADDSGLPNDRFFAVRPEGSVSTLKIQRTERGDSAVYLCASSLTRGTDTQYFGPGTRLTVL.

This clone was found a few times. The CDR3 reads CASRSGGITDTQYF. The DNA of the CDR3 is TGCGCCAGCAGGAGCGGGGGGATAACAGATACGCAGTATTTT. This chain links TRBV5-1 with TRBJ2-3, with 9 bases that match TRBD2. V was pared by 5 bases and J by 3 bases, with 4 bases of the junction left unmatched. Germline V lookup: CDR1 SGHRS, CDR2 YFSETQ. The CDR3 has 14 amino acids.

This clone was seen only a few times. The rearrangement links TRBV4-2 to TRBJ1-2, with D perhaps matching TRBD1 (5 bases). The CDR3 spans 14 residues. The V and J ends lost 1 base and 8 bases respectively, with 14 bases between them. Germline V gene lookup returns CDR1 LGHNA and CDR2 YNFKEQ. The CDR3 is CASSQVGTDYGYTF. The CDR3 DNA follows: TGTGCCAGCAGCCAAGTGGGGACTGATTACGGCTACACCTTC.

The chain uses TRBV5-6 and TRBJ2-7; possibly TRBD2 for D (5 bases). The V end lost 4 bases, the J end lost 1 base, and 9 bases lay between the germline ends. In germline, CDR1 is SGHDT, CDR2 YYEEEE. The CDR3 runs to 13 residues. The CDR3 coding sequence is TGTGCCAGCAGCGACGGGGTTTCCTACGAGCAGTACTTC. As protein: CASSDGVSYEQYF.

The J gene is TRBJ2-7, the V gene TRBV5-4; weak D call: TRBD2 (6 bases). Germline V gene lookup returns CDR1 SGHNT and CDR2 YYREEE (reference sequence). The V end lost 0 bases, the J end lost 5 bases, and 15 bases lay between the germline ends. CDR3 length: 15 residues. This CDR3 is CASSLERGTPHEQYF. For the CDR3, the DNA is TGTGCCAGCAGCTTGGAACGGGGGACCCCCCACGAGCAGTACTTC.

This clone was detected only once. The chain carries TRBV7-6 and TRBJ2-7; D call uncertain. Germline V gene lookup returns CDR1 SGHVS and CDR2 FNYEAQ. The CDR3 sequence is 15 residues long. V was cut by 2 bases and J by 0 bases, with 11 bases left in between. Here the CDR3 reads CASSLLESSSYEQYF. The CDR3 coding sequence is TGTGCCAGCAGCTTACTGGAGTCAAGCTCCTACGAGCAGTACTTC.

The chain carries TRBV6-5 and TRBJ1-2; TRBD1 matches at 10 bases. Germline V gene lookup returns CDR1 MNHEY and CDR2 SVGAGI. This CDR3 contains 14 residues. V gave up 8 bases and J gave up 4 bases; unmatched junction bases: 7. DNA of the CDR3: TGTGCCAGCTCGTCCGGGACAGGGGTCTATGGCTACACCTTC. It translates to CASSSGTGVYGYTF.

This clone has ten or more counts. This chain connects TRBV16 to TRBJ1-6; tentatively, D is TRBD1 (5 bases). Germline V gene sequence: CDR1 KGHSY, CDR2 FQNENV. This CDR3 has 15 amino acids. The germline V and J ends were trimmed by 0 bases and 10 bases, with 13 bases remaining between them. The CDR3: CASSQSWRGESPLHF. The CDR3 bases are TGTGCCAGCAGCCAATCATGGCGGGGGGAGTCACCCCTCCACTTT.

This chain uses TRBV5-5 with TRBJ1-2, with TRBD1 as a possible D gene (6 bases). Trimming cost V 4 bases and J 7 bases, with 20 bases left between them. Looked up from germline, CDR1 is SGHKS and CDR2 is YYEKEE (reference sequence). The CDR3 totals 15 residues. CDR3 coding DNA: TGTGCCAGCAGCCCTTGGGGGGGGCTTAGCCCTGGCTACACCTTC. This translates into CASSPWGGLSPGYTF.

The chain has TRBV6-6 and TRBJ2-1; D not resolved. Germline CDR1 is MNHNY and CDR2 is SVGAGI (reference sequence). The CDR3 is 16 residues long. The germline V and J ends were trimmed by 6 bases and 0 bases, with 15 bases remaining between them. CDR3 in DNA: TGTGCCAGCAGCCGATCCTCTACCCTCTCCTACAATGAGCAGTTCTTC. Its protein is CASSRSSTLSYNEQFF.

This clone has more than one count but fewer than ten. CDR3 amino acids: CASNQQESSPLHF. In DNA form, the CDR3 reads TGTGCCAGCAACCAGCAGGAAAGTTCACCCCTCCACTTT. The chain uses TRBV7-8 and TRBJ1-6, with unresolved D. Germline values: CDR1 SGHVS, CDR2 FQNEAQ. V lost 7 bases and J 9 bases, leaving 13 bases between the germline ends. CDR3 length equals 13 residues.

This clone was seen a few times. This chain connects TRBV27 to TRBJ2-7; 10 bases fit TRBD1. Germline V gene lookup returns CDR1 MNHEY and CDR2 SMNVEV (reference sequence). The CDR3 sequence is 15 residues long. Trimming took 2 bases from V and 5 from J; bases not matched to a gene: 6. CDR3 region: CASSLPGDRGNEQYF. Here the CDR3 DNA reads TGTGCCAGCAGTTTACCTGGGGACAGGGGTAACGAGCAGTACTTC.

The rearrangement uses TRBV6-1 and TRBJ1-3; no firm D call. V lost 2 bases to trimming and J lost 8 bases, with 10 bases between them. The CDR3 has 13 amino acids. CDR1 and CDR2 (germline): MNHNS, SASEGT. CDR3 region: CASSESPGYTIYF. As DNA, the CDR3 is TGTGCCAGCAGTGAAAGCCCGGGTTACACCATATATTTT.

CDR3 coding DNA: TGTGCCAGCAGCTTAGCGGAAGGAGGGCGCTCTGGAAACACCATATATTTT. As protein: CASSLAEGGRSGNTIYF. V is TRBV7-9 and J is TRBJ1-3; D not resolved. V shed 0 bases and J shed 0 bases, with 12 bases lying between them. The CDR3 length is 17 residues. Germline-derived CDR1 and CDR2 are SEHNR and FQNEAQ (reference sequence).

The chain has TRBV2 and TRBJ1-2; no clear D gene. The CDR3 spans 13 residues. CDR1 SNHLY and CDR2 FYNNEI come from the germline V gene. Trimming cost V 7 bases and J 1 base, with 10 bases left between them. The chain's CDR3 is CASTMNSNYGYTF. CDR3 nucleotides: TGTGCCAGCACGATGAACAGTAACTATGGCTACACCTTC. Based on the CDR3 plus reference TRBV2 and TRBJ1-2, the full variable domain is EPEVTQTPSHQVTQMGQEVILRCVPISNHLYFYWYRQILGQKVEFLVSFYNNEISEKSEIFDDQFSVERPDGSNFTLKIRSTKLEDSAMYFCASTMNSNYGYTFGSGTRLTVV.

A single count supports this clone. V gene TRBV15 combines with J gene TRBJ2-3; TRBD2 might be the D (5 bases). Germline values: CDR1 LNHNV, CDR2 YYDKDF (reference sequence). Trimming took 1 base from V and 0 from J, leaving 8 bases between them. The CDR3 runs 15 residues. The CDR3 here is CATSRVGESTDTQYF. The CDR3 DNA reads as TGTGCCACCAGCAGAGTCGGGGAGAGCACAGATACGCAGTATTTT.

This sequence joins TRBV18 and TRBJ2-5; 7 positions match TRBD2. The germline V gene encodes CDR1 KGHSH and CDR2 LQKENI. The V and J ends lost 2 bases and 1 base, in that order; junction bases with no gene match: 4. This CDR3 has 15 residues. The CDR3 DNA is TGTGCCAGCTCACCAAGGCGGGGGACCCAAGAGACCCAGTACTTC. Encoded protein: CASSPRRGTQETQYF.

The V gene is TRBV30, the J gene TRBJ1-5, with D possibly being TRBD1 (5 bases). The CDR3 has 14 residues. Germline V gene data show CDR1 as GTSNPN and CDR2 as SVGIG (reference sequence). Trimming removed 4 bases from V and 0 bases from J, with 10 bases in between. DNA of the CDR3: TGTGCCTGGACGACAGCCTTTAGCAATCAGCCCCAGCATTTT. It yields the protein CAWTTAFSNQPQHF.

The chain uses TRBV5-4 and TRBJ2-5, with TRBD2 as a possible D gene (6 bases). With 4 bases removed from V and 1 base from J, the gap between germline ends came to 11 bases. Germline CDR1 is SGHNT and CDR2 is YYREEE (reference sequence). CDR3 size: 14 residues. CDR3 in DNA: TGTGCCAGCAGCATTCCGGGAGTCCAAGAGACCCAGTACTTC. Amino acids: CASSIPGVQETQYF.